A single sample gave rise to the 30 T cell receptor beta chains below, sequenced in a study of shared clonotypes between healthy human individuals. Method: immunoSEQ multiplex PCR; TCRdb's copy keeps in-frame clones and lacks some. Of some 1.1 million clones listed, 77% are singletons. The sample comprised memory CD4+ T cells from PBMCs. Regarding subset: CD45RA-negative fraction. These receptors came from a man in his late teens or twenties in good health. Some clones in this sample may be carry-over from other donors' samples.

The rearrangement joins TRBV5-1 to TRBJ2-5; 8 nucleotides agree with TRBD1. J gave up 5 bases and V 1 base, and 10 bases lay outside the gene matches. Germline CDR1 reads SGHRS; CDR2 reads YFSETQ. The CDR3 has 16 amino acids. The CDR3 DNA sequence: TGCGCCAGCAGCTTGCTACCCCGGACAGGGCAGGAGACCCAGTACTTC. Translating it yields CASSLLPRTGQETQYF.

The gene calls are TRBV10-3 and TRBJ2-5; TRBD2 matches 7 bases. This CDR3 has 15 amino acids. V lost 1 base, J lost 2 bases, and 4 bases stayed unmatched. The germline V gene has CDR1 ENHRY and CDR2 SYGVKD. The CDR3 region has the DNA TGTGCCATCAGTGAGTTGGCTAGCGGACAAGAGACCCAGTACTTC. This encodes CAISELASGQETQYF.

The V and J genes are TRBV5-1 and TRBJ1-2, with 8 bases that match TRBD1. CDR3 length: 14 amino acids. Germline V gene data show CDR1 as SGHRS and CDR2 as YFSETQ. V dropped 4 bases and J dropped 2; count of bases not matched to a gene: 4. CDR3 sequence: CASSPGQANYGYTF. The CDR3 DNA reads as TGCGCCAGCAGCCCGGGACAGGCGAACTATGGCTACACCTTC.

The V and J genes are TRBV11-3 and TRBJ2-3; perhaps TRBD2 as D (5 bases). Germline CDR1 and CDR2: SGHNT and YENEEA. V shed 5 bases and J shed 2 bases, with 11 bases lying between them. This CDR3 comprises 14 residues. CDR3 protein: CASSVSAYTDTQYF. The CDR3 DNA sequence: TGTGCCAGCAGCGTTAGCGCATACACAGATACGCAGTATTTT.

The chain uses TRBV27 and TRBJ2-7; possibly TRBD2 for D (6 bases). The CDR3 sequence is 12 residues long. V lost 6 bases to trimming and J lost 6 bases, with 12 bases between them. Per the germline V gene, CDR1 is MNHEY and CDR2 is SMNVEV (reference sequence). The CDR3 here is CASSVRRGEQYF. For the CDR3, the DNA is TGTGCCAGCAGCGTTCGGCGGGGCGAGCAGTACTTC.

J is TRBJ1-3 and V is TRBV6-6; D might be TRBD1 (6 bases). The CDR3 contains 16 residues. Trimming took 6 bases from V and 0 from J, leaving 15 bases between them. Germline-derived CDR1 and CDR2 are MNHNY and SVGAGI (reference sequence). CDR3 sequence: CASSPGGALSGNTIYF. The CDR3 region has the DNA TGTGCCAGCAGCCCCGGGGGGGCGCTCTCTGGAAACACCATATATTTT.

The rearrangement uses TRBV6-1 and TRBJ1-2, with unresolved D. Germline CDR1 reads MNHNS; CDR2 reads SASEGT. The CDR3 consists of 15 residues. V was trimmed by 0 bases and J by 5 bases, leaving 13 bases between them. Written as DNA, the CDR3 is TGTGCCAGCAGTGAAGCTGTCCCAGACAATTATGGCTACACCTTC. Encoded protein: CASSEAVPDNYGYTF.

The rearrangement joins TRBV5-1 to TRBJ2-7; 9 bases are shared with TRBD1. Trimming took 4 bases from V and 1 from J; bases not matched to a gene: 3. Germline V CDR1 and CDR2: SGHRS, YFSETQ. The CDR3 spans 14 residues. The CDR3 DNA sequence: TGCGCCAGCAGCGTACAGGGGGCGTCCTACGAGCAGTACTTC. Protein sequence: CASSVQGASYEQYF.

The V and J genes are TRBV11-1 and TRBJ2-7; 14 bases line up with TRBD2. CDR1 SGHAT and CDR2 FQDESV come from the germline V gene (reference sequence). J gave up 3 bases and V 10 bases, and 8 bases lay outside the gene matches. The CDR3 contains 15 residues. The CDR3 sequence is CATGTSGSAVYEQYF. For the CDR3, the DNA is TGTGCCACCGGGACTAGCGGGAGTGCGGTCTACGAGCAGTACTTC.

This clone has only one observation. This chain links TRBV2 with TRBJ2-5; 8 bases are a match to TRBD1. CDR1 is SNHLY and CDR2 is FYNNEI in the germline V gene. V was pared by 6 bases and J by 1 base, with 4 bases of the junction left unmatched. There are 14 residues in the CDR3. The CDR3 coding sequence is TGTGCCAGCAGCCCGGGACAGGCCCAAGAGACCCAGTACTTC. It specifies CASSPGQAQETQYF.

The CDR3 region is CASSSWRESNEQYF. In DNA form, the CDR3 reads TGTGCCAGCAGCTCCTGGCGGGAAAGCAACGAGCAGTACTTC. This chain connects TRBV7-9 to TRBJ2-7; a weak D match, TRBD2 (6 bases). This CDR3 contains 14 residues. V lost 4 bases and J lost 5, with 15 bases in between. Per germline, CDR1 SEHNR and CDR2 FQNEAQ (reference sequence). Based on the CDR3 plus reference TRBV7-9 and TRBJ2-7, the full variable domain is DTGVSQNPRHKITKRGQNVTFRCDPISEHNRLYWYRQTLGQGPEFLTYFQNEAQLEKSRLLSDRFSAERPKGSFSTLEIQRTEQGDSAMYLCASSSWRESNEQYFGPGTRLTVT.

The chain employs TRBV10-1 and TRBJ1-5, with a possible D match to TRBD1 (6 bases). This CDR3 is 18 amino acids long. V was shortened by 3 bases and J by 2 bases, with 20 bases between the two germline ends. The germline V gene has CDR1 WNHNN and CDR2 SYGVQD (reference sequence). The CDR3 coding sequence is TGCGCCAGCAGTGACAGCAGGGGCCGTCGCCGTGGCAATCAGCCCCAGCATTTT. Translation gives CASSDSRGRRRGNQPQHF.

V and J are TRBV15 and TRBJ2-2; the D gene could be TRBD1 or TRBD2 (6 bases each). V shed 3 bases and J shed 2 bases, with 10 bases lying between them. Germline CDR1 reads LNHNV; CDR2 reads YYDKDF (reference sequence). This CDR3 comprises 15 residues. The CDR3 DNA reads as TGTGCCACCAGCAGGGGGGGCAGAAACACCGGGGAGCTGTTTTTT. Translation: CATSRGGRNTGELFF. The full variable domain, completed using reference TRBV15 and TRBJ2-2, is DAMVIQNPRYQVTQFGKPVTLSCSQTLNHNVMYWYQQKSSQAPKLLFHYYDKDFNNEADTPDNFQSRRPNTSFCFLDIRSPGLGDTAMYLCATSRGGRNTGELFFGEGSRLTVL.

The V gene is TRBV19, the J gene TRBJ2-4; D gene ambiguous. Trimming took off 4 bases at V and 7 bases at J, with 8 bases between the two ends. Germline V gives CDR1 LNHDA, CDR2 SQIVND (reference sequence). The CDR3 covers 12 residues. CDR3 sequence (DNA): TGTGCCAGTAGTACACGACTCAACATTCAGTACTTC. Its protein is CASSTRLNIQYF. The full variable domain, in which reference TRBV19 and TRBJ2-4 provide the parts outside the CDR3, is DGGITQSPKYLFRKEGQNVTLSCEQNLNHDAMYWYRQDPGQGLRLIYYSQIVNDFQKGDIAEGYSVSREKKESFPLTVTSAQKNPTAFYLCASSTRLNIQYFGAGTRLSVL.

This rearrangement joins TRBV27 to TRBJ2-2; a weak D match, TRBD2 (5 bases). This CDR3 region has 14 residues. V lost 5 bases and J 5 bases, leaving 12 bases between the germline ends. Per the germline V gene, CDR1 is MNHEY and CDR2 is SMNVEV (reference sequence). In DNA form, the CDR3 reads TGTGCCAGCAGTCAGATAGGAGGAACCGGGGAGCTGTTTTTT. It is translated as CASSQIGGTGELFF.

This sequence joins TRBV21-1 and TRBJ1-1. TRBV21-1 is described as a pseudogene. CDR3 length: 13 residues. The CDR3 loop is CASRILGNTEAFF. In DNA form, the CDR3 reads TGTGCCAGCAGGATACTGGGGAACACTGAAGCTTTCTTT.

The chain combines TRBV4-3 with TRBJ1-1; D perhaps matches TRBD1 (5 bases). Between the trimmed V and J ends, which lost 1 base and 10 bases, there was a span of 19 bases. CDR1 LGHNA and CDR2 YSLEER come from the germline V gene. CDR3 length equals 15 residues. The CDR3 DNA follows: TGCGCCAGCAGCCAAGCCATGAGGTCTGGGACGGGAGCTTTCTTT. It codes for CASSQAMRSGTGAFF.

The CDR3 DNA reads TGTGCCAGCTCAACCGGGACAGGGGAGGCCTACACCTTC. It is translated as CASSTGTGEAYTF. The J gene is TRBJ1-2, the V gene TRBV6-1, with 10 bases fitting TRBD1. V was clipped by 8 bases and J by 10 bases; unmatched bases: 10. The CDR3 spans 13 residues. CDR1 is MNHNS and CDR2 is SASEGT in the germline V gene.

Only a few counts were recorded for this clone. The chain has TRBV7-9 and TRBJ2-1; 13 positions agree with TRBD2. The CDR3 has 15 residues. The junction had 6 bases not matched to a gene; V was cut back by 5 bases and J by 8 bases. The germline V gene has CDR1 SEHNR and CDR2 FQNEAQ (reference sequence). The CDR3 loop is CASSPGLAGHDEQFF. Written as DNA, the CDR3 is TGTGCCAGCAGCCCGGGACTAGCGGGACACGATGAGCAGTTCTTC.

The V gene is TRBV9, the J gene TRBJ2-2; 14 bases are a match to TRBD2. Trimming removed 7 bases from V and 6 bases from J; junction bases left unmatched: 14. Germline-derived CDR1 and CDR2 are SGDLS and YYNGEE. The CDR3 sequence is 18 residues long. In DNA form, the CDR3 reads TGTGCCAGCTCCGGGGACAGGGGACTAGCGGGAGAGTCCGGGGAGCTGTTTTTT. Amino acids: CASSGDRGLAGESGELFF. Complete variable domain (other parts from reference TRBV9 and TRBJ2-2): DSGVTQTPKHLITATGQRVTLRCSPRSGDLSVYWYQQSLDQGLQFLIQYYNGEERAKGNILERFSAQQFPDLHSELNLSSLELGDSALYFCASSGDRGLAGESGELFFGEGSRLTVL.

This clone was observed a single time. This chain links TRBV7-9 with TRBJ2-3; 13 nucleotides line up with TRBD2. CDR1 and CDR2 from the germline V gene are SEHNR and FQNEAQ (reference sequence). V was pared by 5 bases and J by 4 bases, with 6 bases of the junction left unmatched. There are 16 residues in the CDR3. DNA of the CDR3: TGTGCCAGCAGCCTCACTAGCGGGAGGGCCTCAGATACGCAGTATTTT. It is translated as CASSLTSGRASDTQYF.

This CDR3 is CASSLGDRSYNEQFF. The DNA for the CDR3 is TGTGCCAGCAGCTTGGGAGACCGTTCATACAATGAGCAGTTCTTC. V and J are TRBV5-4 and TRBJ2-1; D not certain. This CDR3 spans 15 amino acids. Germline V gives CDR1 SGHNT, CDR2 YYREEE (reference sequence). Deletions cut 0 bases from V and 4 bases from J, with 11 bases between.

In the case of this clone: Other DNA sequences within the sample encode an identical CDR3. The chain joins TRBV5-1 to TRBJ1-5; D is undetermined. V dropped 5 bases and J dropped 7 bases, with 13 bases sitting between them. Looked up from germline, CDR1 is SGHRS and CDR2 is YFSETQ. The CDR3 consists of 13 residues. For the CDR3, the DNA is TGCGCCAGCAGTCCAGAGTTCGGCCAGCCCCAGCATTTT. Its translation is CASSPEFGQPQHF.

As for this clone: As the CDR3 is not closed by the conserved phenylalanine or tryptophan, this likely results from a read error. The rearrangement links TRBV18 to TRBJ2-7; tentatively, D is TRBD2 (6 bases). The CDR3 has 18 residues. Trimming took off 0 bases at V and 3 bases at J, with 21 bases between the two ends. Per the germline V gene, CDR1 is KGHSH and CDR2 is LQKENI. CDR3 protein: CASSPPGDFSTKIYEQYS. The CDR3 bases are TGTGCCAGCTCACCACCGGGGGACTTCTCCACTAAGATCTACGAGCAGTACTCC.

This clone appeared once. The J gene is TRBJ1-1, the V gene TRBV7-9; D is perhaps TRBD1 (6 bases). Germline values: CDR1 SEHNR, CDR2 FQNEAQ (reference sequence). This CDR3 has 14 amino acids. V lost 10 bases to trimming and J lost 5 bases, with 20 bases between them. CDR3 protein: CATSRGQPGTEAFF. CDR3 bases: TGTGCCACCTCCAGGGGCCAGCCGGGGACTGAAGCTTTCTTT.

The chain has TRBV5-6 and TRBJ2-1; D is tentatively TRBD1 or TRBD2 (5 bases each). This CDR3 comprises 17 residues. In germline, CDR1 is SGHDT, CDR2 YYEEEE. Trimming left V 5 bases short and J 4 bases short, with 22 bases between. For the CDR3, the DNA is TGTGCCAGCAGTTCCCCTGGGGCGACTACGCCGTACAATGAGCAGTTCTTC. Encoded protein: CASSSPGATTPYNEQFF.

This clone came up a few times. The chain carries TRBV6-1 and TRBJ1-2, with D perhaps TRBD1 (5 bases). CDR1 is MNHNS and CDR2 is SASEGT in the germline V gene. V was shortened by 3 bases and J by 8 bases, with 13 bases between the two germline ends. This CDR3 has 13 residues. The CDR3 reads CASSDYRGSGYTF. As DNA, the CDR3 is TGTGCCAGCAGTGATTATAGGGGATCCGGCTACACCTTC.

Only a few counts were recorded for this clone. The CDR3 coding sequence is TGTGCCAGCAGTTTAGCAGCGAACTATGGCTACACCTTC. Its translation is CASSLAANYGYTF. The chain uses TRBV27 and TRBJ1-2, with D unresolved. Per germline, CDR1 MNHEY and CDR2 SMNVEV (reference sequence). Trimming removed 2 bases from V and 2 bases from J, with 6 bases in between. The CDR3 sequence is 13 residues long.

This chain's CDR3 is CASSIDWDRDGYTF. As DNA, the CDR3 is TGTGCCAGTAGTATAGATTGGGACAGAGATGGCTACACCTTC. The rearrangement links TRBV19 to TRBJ1-2, with 7 bases identical to TRBD1. The germline CDR1 and CDR2 sequences are LNHDA and SQIVND (reference sequence). This CDR3 spans 14 amino acids. Unmatched junction bases numbered 4, after V lost 0 bases and J lost 6 bases.

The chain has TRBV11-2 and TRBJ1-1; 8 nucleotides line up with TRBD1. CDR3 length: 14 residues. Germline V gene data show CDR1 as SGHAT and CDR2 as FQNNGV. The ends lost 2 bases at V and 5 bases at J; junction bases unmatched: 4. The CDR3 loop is CASSLLQGATEAFF. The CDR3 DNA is TGTGCCAGCAGCTTATTGCAGGGGGCGACTGAAGCTTTCTTT.